This entry lists 10 T cell receptor beta chains sequenced from one sample in a study of blood T cell repertoires in COVID-19. TCRdb keeps only in-frame clones here, not all; method: immunoSEQ multiplex PCR. The sample has about 75,000 clones; 75% to 85% are singletons. Sequencing input: peripheral blood. The origin of the receptors is a woman aged 80 or over with active or convalescent COVID-19.

This sequence joins TRBV18 and TRBJ2-1; 7 positions match TRBD1. The CDR3 runs to 14 residues. Germline V gene data show CDR1 as KGHSH and CDR2 as LQKENI. With 4 bases clipped from V and 0 bases from J, the junction kept 0 bases outside the gene matches. This CDR3 reads CASSQGASYNEQFF. CDR3 DNA sequence: TGTGCCAGCTCACAGGGGGCCTCCTACAATGAGCAGTTCTTC.

This chain uses TRBV6-2 or TRBV6-3 with TRBJ2-1; 8 bases are shared with TRBD1. The germline CDR1 and CDR2 sequences are MNHEY and SVGEGT. The CDR3 is 15 residues long. J lost 2 bases, V lost 6 bases, and 6 bases had no gene match. CDR3 loop: CASSLTGATYNEQFF. DNA of the CDR3: TGTGCCAGCAGCCTGACAGGGGCCACCTACAATGAGCAGTTCTTC.

In its sample, this clone was seen a few times. V usage is TRBV6-5 and J usage is TRBJ2-1; tentatively, D is TRBD2 (5 bases). The V end was cut by 10 bases, the J end by 6 bases, with 16 bases between. CDR1 is MNHEY, CDR2 SVGAGI, per germline. This CDR3 comprises 13 residues. The CDR3 DNA reads TGTGCCACCACGCGGGCCAATTTCAATGAGCAGTTCTTC. Protein product: CATTRANFNEQFF.

The genes are TRBV18 and TRBJ2-7; D unresolved. The CDR3 spans 12 residues. In germline, CDR1 is KGHSH, CDR2 LQKENI. The V and J ends lost 0 bases and 6 bases respectively, with 6 bases between them. The CDR3 DNA is TGTGCCAGCTCACCACCGAGCCGCGAGCAGTACTTC. Translation gives CASSPPSREQYF.

The chain couples TRBV7-9 to TRBJ2-6, with a weak D call TRBD1 (6 bases). CDR1 and CDR2 (germline): SEHNR, FQNEAQ (reference sequence). Trimming left V 5 bases short and J 1 base short, with 18 bases between. The CDR3 is 18 amino acids. CDR3 nucleotide sequence: TGTGCCAGCAGCACCCAGACAGGTATACTTTCTGGGGCCAACGTCCTGACTTTC. It yields the protein CASSTQTGILSGANVLTF.

The chain combines TRBV7-2 with TRBJ2-3, with 9 nucleotides matching TRBD1. With 6 bases clipped from V and 3 bases from J, the junction kept 7 bases outside the gene matches. This CDR3 has 15 amino acids. Germline-derived CDR1 and CDR2 are SGHTA and FQGNSA. In DNA, the CDR3 is TGTGCCAGCAGGGACAGGGGTCTAGGAACAGATACGCAGTATTTT. Translated, it gives CASRDRGLGTDTQYF.

The V call is TRBV7-9, the J call TRBJ1-2; 9 bases are shared with TRBD1. V trimming: 7 bases; J trimming: 6 bases; junction bases outside the gene matches: 12. The germline V gene encodes CDR1 SEHNR and CDR2 FQNEAQ (reference sequence). The CDR3 length is 15 residues. The CDR3 DNA reads as TGTGCCAGCACCCCCAGGGACAGGGCGAGGGATGGCTACACCTTC. This encodes CASTPRDRARDGYTF.

This rearrangement joins TRBV7-2 to TRBJ2-3; 14 nucleotides line up with TRBD2. CDR3 length equals 14 residues. Germline trimming cut 4 bases from V and 8 bases from J; bases unmatched to any gene: 2. Germline values: CDR1 SGHTA, CDR2 FQGNSA. CDR3 sequence reads: CASSSGLAGVTQYF. Here the CDR3 DNA reads TGTGCCAGCAGCTCGGGACTAGCGGGAGTTACGCAGTATTTT.

This clone was observed a handful of times. This chain links TRBV7-8 with TRBJ1-3; D gene ambiguous. V was cut by 0 bases and J by 3 bases, with 9 bases left in between. Germline V gene data show CDR1 as SGHVS and CDR2 as FQNEAQ. This CDR3 is built from 15 residues. For the CDR3, the DNA is TGTGCCAGCAGCTTAGCCCCCAGTCATGGAAACACCATATATTTT. This gives the protein CASSLAPSHGNTIYF.

This clone was seen just once. The chain recombines TRBV7-2 with TRBJ1-1; the D gene is possibly TRBD1 (5 bases). The CDR3 extends over 12 amino acids. Germline V lookup: CDR1 SGHTA, CDR2 FQGNSA. V was shortened by 9 bases and J by 5 bases, with 13 bases between the two germline ends. CDR3 sequence reads: CASTNQGTEAFF. DNA for the CDR3: TGTGCCAGTACCAACCAGGGAACTGAAGCTTTCTTT.